This TCR beta chain was sequenced in a study of shared clonotypes between healthy human individuals. Between the trimmed V and J ends, which lost 7 bases and 12 bases, there was a span of 19 bases. This CDR3 contains 12 residues. Germline V gene sequence: CDR1 MDHEN, CDR2 SYDVKM. Repertoires were generated with immunoSEQ multiplex PCR, while TCRdb's copy carries only in-frame clones and drops some. The sample lists about 610,000 clones; about 96% were seen once. The sequencing input was naive CD4+ T cells sorted from blood. As for subset: CD45RA+ positively selected. This clonotype was obtained from a woman aged 30 to 39 in good health. The V gene is TRBV28, the J gene TRBJ2-7; D is possibly TRBD2 (7 bases). The CDR3 nucleotides are TGTGCCAGCACTATGGGGGGGGCGAGGGTGTACTTC. Protein product: CASTMGGARVYF.